This TCR beta chain came from a study of T-cell memory formation after mild COVID-19 (dated by TCRdb to about 2021). For the study in its entirety: Most TCR sequence clusters were specific to one of the two donors. In a couple of donors, T-cell clones that expanded and contracted after mild COVID-19 were tracked by sequencing TCRalpha and TCRbeta repertoires over time. Two young, previously healthy adult volunteers, one female and one male, were included in the cohort. The full study reports these points: Whether the second-wave clones peaking on day 37 were SARS-CoV-2 specific was not confirmed. Clones that contracted from day 15 to 85 showed balanced CD4/CD8 phenotypes, whereas a second wave of clones that expanded from day 15 to 37 leaned towards CD4+. The study covered only a couple of mild cases, and larger cohorts including severe cases with pre-infection samples were considered necessary. The detection of some responding clones in pre-infection memory suggests that pre-existing cross-reactive memory T cells joined the SARS-CoV-2 response. Contracting CD4+ clones turned up mainly in the CM and EM memory subsets, whereas EMRA was where CD8+ clones were enriched.

This clonotype was seen repeatedly, ten times or more. The clone's antigen remains unknown. No qualities accompany the bases; no much larger clone lies one base away. PBMCs were isolated by Ficoll-Paque density gradient centrifugation. Sequencing instrument: Illumina NovaSeq 6000. TCRalpha and TCRbeta cDNA libraries were built by 5'RACE with constant-segment primers, adding sample barcodes and unique molecular identifiers. Trizol reagent was used to extract RNA from every sample. Library amplification was performed in two PCR steps, and a second sample barcode and Illumina TruSeq adapters were introduced in the second step. Sequencing of the libraries was done on an Illumina NovaSeq, producing 2 x 150 bp paired-end reads. In the original analysis: The reads were demultiplexed and collapsed into UMI-guided consensus sequences using migec v1.2.7. With mixcr v2.1.11, UMI consensuses were aligned to TRA and TRB V and J templates and assembled into clonotypes. Clonotypes were classified as expanded or contracted when called significant by both edgeR and NoisET, with noise models trained on biological replicates. For edgeR calls, the thresholds were a false discovery rate-adjusted p below 0.01 and a log2 fold-change of 1. As an exploratory analysis of dynamics, max-normalized trajectories of the 1000 most abundant clonotypes were examined by PCA with hierarchical clustering. Each responding clone was given a CD4 or CD8 phenotype based on the CD4+ and CD8+ repertoires, which had been sequenced separately. TCRdb took the public reads, trimmed them with fastp at Q25, ran MiXCR for clone calling and kept in-frame beta chains. Identical CDR3 proteins give one entry, which carries the most common genes and DNA. These V and J calls rely on TCRdb rather than the paper's analysis. Across this sample there are roughly 300,000 distinct CDR3 sequences, with 8% to 9% seen only once. About 20% of the sample is held by the ten biggest clonotypes.

Including the terminal cysteine and phenylalanine, the CDR3 comprises 15 residues. The sequence is cut down to CDR3 DNA, 45 bases in frame from base 1. V was cut back by 0 bases and J by 4 bases, leaving a gap of 13 bases between them. Per the germline V gene, MGHRA is the CDR1 and YSYEKL is the CDR2. The receptor comes from a man aged 18 to 29 who had mild COVID-19 (a few samples of this study predate the infection). The sample titles of this study are shuffled in the database, so cell type and time point are left out; the donor was told from shared clones. The sequence links TRBV4-1 to TRBJ2-7; there is no confident call for the D gene. Material for sequencing was PBMCs or a T cell subset sorted from them (not recorded which). The sequenced DNA is TGCGCCAGCAGCCAAGATCCGGGCTACATATACGAGCAGTACTTC. Its product reads: CASSQDPGYIYEQYF.